This TCR beta chain came from a study of T cells in Graves' hyperthyroidism and ophthalmopathy. Points from the study as a whole: Among thyroid clonotypes expanded above 0.001, most also appeared in blood.

TCR beta CDR3 regions were amplified from RNA. HTBI primers drove first-round RT-PCR of the TCR CDR3. From the multiplex PCR reads, TCRdb called clonotypes with MiXCR, one entry per CDR3 protein. Here the sample spans roughly 250,000 distinct CDR3 sequences, 13% to 15% being singletons. This clonotype has a count of ten or more. Its matching antigen is unknown. Germline CDR1 reads DFQATT; CDR2 reads SNEGSKA (reference sequence). This CDR3 is 12 amino acids long. Deletions cut 5 bases from V and 3 bases from J, with 9 bases between. Clinical symptoms, serum thyroxine, TRAb, thyroid ultrasound and orbital computed tomography established diagnosis. Blood sampling occurred at first hyperthyroidism diagnosis, ahead of any ophthalmopathy symptoms. Using over 8.5 ml of fresh peripheral blood, PBMCs were prepared.

The chain recombines TRBV20-1 with TRBJ2-3; D not certain. The TCR sequence derives from a woman between 35 and 50 years old with Graves' hyperthyroidism that later progressed to Graves' ophthalmopathy. The specimen was blood. The DNA for the CDR3 is TGCAGTGCTCAGAGACGGACAGATACGCAGTATTTT. Translating gives CSAQRRTDTQYF.